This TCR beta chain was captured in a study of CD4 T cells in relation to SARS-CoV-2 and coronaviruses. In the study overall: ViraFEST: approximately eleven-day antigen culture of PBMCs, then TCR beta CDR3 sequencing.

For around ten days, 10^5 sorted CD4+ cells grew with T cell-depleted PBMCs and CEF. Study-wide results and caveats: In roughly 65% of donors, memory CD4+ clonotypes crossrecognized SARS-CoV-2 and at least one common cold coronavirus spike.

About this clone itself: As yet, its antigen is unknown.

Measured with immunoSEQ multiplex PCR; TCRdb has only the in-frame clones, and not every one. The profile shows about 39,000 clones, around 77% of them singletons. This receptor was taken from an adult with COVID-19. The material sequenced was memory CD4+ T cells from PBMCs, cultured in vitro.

The CDR3 sequence is CASSVVGHDPVSTDTQYF. CDR3 DNA: TGTGCCAGCAGCGTAGTGGGACACGACCCCGTTAGCACAGATACGCAGTATTTT. The chain carries TRBV9 and TRBJ2-3; weak D call: TRBD1 (6 bases). CDR1 is SGDLS and CDR2 is YYNGEE in the germline V gene. The CDR3 loop spans 18 amino acids. V lost 0 bases and J 0 bases, leaving 17 bases between the germline ends.